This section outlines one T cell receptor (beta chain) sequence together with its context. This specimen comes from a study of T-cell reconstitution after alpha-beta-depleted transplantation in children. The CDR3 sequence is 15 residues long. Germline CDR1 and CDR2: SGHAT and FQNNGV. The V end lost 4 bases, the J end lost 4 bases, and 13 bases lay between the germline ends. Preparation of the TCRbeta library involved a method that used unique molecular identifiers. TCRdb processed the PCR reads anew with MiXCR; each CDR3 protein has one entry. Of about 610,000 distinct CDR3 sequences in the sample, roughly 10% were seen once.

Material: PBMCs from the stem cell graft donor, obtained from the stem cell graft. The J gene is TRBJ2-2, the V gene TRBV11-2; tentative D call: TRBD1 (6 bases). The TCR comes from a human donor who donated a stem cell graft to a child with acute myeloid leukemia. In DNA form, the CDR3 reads TGTGCCAGCAGCTCTACGGACAGTTTCACCGGGGAGCTGTTTTTT. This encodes CASSSTDSFTGELFF.